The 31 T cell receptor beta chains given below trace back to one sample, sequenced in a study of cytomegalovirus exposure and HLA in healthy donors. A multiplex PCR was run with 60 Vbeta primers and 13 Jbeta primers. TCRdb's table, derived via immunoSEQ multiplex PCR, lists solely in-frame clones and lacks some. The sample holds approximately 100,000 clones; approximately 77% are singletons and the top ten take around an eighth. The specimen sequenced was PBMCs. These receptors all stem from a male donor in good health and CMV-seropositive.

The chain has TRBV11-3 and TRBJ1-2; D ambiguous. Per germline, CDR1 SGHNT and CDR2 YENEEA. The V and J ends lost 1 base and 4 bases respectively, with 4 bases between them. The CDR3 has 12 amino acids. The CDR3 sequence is CASSLGSYGYTF. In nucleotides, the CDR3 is TGTGCCAGCAGCTTAGGTAGCTATGGCTACACCTTC.

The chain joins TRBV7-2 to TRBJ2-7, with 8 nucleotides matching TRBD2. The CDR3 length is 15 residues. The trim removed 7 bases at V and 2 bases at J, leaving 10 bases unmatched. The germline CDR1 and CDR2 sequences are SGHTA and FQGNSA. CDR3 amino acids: CASTLYTSGTYEQYF. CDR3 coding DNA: TGTGCCAGCACCCTATACACTAGCGGAACCTACGAGCAGTACTTC.

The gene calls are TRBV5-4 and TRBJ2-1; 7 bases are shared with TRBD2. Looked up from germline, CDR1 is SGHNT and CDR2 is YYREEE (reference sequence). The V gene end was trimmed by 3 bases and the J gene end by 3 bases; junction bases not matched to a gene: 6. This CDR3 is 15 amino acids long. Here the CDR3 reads CASSSRAGRYNEQFF. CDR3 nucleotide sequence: TGTGCCAGCAGCTCTCGAGCGGGGCGCTACAATGAGCAGTTCTTC.

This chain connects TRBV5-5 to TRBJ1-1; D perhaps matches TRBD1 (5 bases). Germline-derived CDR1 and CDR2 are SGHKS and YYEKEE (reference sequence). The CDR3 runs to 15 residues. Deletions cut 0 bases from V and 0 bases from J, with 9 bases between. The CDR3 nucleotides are TGTGCCAGCAGCTTGGATGGGGCGCTGAACACTGAAGCTTTCTTT. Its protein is CASSLDGALNTEAFF.

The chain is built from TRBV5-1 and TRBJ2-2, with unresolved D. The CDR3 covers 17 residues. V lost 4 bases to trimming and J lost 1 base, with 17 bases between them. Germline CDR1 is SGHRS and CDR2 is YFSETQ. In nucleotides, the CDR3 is TGCGCCAGCAGCCCCTGGCTAGGAGTCAAGAACACCGGGGAGCTGTTTTTT. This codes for CASSPWLGVKNTGELFF.

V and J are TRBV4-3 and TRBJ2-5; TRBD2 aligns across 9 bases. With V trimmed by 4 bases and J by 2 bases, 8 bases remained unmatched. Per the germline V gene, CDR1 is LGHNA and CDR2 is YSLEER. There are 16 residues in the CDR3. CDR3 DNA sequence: TGCGCCAGCAGCCCCCGGGGTAGCGGGAGACAAGAGACCCAGTACTTC. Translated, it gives CASSPRGSGRQETQYF.

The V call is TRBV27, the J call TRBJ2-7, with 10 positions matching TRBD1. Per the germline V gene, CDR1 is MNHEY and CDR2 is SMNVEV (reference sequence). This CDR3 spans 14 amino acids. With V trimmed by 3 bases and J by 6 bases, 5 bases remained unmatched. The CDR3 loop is CASSFRQGAAEQYF. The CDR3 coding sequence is TGTGCCAGCAGTTTCCGACAGGGGGCCGCCGAGCAGTACTTC.

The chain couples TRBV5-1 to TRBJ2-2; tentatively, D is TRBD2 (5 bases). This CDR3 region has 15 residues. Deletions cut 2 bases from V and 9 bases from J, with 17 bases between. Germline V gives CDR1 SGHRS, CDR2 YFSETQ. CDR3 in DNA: TGCGCCAGCAGCTTCAGGACCATGGGGAGCAGGGAGCTGTTTTTT. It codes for CASSFRTMGSRELFF.

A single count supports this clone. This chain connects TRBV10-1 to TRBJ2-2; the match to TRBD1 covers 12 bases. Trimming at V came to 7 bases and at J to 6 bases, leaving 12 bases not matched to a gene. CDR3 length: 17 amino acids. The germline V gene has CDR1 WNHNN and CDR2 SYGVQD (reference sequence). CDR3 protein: CASIYWDRGRDPGELFF. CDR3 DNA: TGCGCCAGCATCTACTGGGACAGGGGGCGCGATCCCGGGGAGCTGTTTTTT.

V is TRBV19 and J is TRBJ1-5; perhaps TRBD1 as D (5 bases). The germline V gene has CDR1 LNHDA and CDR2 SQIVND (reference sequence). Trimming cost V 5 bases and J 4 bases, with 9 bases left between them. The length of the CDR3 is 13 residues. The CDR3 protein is CASSSAGNQPQHF. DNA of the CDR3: TGTGCCAGTAGTTCCGCAGGGAATCAGCCCCAGCATTTT.

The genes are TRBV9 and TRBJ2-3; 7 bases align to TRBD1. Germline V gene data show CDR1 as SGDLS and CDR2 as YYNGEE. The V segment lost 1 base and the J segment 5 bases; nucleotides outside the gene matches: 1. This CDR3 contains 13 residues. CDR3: CASSVTGEDTQYF. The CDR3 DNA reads TGTGCCAGCAGCGTAACAGGGGAAGATACGCAGTATTTT.

DNA for the CDR3: TGTGCCAGCAGAAACTCGGGGGTCCACGAGCAGTACTTC. Translated: CASRNSGVHEQYF. V and J are TRBV6-6 and TRBJ2-7; possible D gene TRBD2, 6 bases. V lost 6 bases, J lost 5 bases, and 14 bases lay in between. The CDR3 covers 13 residues. In germline, CDR1 is MNHNY, CDR2 SVGAGI (reference sequence).

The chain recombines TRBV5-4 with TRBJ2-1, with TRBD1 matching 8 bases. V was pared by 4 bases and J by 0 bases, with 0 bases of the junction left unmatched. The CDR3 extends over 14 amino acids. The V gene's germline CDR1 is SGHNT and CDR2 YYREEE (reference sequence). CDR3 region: CASSTGGSYNEQFF. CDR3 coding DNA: TGTGCCAGCAGCACAGGGGGCTCCTACAATGAGCAGTTCTTC.

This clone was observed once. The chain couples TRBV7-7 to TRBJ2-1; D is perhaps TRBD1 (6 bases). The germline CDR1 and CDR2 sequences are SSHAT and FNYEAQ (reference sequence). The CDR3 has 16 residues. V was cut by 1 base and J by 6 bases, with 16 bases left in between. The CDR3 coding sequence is TGTGCCAGCAGCTTAGTGGCAGGGGCGGGTTCCAATGAGCAGTTCTTC. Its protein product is CASSLVAGAGSNEQFF.

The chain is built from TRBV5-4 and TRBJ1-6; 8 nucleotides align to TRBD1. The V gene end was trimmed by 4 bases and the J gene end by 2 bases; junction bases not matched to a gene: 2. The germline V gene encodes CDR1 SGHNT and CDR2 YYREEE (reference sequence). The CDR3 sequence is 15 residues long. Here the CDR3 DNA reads TGTGCCAGCAGCCCAGGGGGCACCTATAATTCACCCCTCCACTTT. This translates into CASSPGGTYNSPLHF.

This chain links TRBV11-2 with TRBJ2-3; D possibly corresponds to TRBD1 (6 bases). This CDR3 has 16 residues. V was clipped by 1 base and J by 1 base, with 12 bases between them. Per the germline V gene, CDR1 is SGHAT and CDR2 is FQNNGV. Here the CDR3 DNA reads TGTGCCAGCAGCTTAGGGACAGAGGGGCGCACAGATACGCAGTATTTT. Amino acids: CASSLGTEGRTDTQYF.

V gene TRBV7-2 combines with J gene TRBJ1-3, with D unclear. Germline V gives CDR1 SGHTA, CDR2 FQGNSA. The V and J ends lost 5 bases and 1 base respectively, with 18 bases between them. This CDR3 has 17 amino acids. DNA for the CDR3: TGTGCCAGCAGCCTTACCGCGGACTCTCAGTCTGGAAACACCATATATTTT. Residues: CASSLTADSQSGNTIYF.

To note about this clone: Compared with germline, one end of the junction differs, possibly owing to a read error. The CDR3 DNA reads TGTGCCAGCTCACCTGGGGACAGGGGAACCCAGTATTTC. Its translation is CASSPGDRGTQYF. The chain recombines TRBV18 with TRBJ2-7; TRBD1 matches 10 bases. From germline, CDR1 is KGHSH and CDR2 LQKENI. There are 13 residues in the CDR3.

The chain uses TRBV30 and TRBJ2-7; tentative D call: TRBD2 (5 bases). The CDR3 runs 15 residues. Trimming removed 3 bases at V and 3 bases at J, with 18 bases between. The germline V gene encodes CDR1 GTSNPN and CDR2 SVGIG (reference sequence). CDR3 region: CAWSGRGVSYYEQYF. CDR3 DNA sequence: TGTGCCTGGAGCGGCCGGGGAGTCTCTTACTACGAGCAGTACTTC.

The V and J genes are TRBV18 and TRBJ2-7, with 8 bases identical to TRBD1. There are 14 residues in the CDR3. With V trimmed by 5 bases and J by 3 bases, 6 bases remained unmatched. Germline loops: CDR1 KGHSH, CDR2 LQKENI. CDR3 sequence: CASSTRTGLYEQYF. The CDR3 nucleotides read TGTGCCAGCTCAACCCGGACAGGGCTCTACGAGCAGTACTTC. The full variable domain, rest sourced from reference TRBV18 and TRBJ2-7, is NAGVMQNPRHLVRRRGQEARLRCSPMKGHSHVYWYRQLPEEGLKFMVYLQKENIIDESGMPKERFSAEFPKEGPSILRIQQVVRGDSAAYFCASSTRTGLYEQYFGPGTRLTVT.

In DNA, the CDR3 is TGTGCCTTAGACAGGGCTGGAAACACCATATATTTT. Encoded protein: CALDRAGNTIYF. This chain links TRBV30 with TRBJ1-3, with 7 bases lining up with TRBD1. The germline CDR1 and CDR2 sequences are GTSNPN and SVGIG (reference sequence). This CDR3 spans 12 amino acids. Losses at the gene ends were 7 bases for V and 2 bases for J; bases not matched to a gene: 2. The variable domain in full, with the rest retrieved from reference TRBV30 and TRBJ1-3, is SQTIHQWPATLVQPVGSPLSLECTVEGTSNPNLYWYRQAAGRGLQLLFYSVGIGQISSEVPQNLSASRPQDRQFILSSKKLLLSDSGFYLCALDRAGNTIYFGEGSWLTVV.

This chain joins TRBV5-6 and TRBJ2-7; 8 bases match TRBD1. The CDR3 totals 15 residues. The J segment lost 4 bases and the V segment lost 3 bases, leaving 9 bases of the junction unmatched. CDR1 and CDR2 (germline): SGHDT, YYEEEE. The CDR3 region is CASSSATGAKYEQYF. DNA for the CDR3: TGTGCCAGCAGCTCAGCGACAGGGGCTAAATACGAGCAGTACTTC.

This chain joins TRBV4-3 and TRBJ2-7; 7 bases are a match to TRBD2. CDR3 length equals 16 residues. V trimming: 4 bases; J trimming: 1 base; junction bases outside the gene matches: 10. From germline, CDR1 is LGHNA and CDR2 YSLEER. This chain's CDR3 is CASSRDVMRGSYEQYF. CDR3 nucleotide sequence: TGCGCCAGCAGCCGCGACGTGATGCGGGGGTCCTACGAGCAGTACTTC.

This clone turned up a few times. CDR3: CASKTGVGAFF. The CDR3 DNA reads as TGTGCCAGCAAGACAGGGGTAGGAGCTTTCTTT. The chain couples TRBV19 to TRBJ1-1, with TRBD1 matching 8 bases. The ends lost 9 bases at V and 10 bases at J; junction bases unmatched: 7. The length of the CDR3 is 11 residues. Germline V gene sequence: CDR1 LNHDA, CDR2 SQIVND (reference sequence).

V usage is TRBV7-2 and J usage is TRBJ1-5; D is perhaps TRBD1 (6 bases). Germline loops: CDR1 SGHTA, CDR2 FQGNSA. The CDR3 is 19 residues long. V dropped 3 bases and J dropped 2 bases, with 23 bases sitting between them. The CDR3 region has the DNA TGTGCCAGCAGCTTCACGGGAAAGAGAGCAGGGGTGGGCAATCAGCCCCAGCATTTT. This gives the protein CASSFTGKRAGVGNQPQHF. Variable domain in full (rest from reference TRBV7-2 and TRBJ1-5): GAGVSQSPSNKVTEKGKDVELRCDPISGHTALYWYRQSLGQGLEFLIYFQGNSAPDKSGLPSDRFSAERTGGSVSTLTIQRTQQEDSAVYLCASSFTGKRAGVGNQPQHFGDGTRLSIL.

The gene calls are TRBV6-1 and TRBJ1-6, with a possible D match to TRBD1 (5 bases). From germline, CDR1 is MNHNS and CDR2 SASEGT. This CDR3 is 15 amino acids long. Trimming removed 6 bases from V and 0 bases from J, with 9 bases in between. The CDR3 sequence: CASSTDSSYNSPLHF. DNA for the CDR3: TGTGCCAGCAGCACTGACAGCTCCTATAATTCACCCCTCCACTTT.

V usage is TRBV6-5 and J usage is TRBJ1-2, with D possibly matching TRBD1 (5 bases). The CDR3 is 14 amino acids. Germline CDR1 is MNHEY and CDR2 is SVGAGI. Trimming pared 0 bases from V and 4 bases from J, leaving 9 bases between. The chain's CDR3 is CASSYSGRGYGYTF. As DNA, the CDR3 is TGTGCCAGCAGTTACTCGGGGCGCGGCTATGGCTACACCTTC.

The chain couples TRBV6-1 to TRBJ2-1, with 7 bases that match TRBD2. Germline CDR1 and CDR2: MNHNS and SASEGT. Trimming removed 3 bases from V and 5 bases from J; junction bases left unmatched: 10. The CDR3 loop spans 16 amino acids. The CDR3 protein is CASSDPHSGSHNEQFF. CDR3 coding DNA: TGTGCCAGCAGTGATCCGCATAGCGGGTCCCACAATGAGCAGTTCTTC.

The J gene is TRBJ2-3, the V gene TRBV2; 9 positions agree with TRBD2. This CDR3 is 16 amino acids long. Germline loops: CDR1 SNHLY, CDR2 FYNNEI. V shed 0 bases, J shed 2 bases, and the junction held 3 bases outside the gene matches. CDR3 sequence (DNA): TGTGCCAGCAGTGAAGCCAGCGGGGGGACCACAGATACGCAGTATTTT. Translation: CASSEASGGTTDTQYF.

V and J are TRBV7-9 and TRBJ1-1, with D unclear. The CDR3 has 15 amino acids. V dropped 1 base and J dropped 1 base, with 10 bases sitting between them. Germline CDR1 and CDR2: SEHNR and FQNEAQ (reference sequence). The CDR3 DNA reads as TGTGCCAGCAGCTTAGGGGCAGCTCGGAACACTGAAGCTTTCTTT. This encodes CASSLGAARNTEAFF. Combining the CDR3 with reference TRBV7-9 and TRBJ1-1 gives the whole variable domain DTGVSQNPRHKITKRGQNVTFRCDPISEHNRLYWYRQTLGQGPEFLTYFQNEAQLEKSRLLSDRFSAERPKGSFSTLEIQRTEQGDSAMYLCASSLGAARNTEAFFGQGTRLTVV.

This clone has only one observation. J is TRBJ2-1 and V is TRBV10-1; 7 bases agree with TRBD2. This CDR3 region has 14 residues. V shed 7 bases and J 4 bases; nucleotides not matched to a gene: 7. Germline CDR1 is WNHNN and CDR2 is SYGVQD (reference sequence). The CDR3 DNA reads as TGCGCCAGCATTGCCGGGACTAAATACAATGAGCAGTTCTTC. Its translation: CASIAGTKYNEQFF.